The 6 T cell receptor beta chains given below trace back to one sample, sequenced in a study of blood T cell repertoires in COVID-19. Some clones are missing from TCRdb's copy, which holds only in-frame ones; the method was immunoSEQ multiplex PCR. Here the sample spans under 200,000 clones, 80% to 95% being singletons. Sequenced material: peripheral blood. All receptors derive from a middle-aged man with acute or convalescent COVID-19.

This sequence joins TRBV19 and TRBJ2-7; TRBD2 might be the D (5 bases). This CDR3 is 15 amino acids long. Trimming removed 5 bases from V and 2 bases from J, with 16 bases in between. The germline V gene encodes CDR1 LNHDA and CDR2 SQIVND (reference sequence). CDR3 amino acids: CASSLLASGAYEQYF. DNA of the CDR3: TGTGCCAGTAGTCTCCTAGCATCCGGGGCCTACGAGCAGTACTTC.

The chain employs TRBV2 and TRBJ2-2; D unclear. Germline CDR1 reads SNHLY; CDR2 reads FYNNEI. CDR3 length: 14 amino acids. The V end was cut by 6 bases, the J end by 1 base, with 9 bases between. The CDR3 DNA follows: TGTGCCAGCAGGTACACAGAGAACACCGGGGAGCTGTTTTTT. Amino acids: CASRYTENTGELFF.

The rearrangement uses TRBV29-1 and TRBJ2-7; 8 bases line up with TRBD1. The germline V gene encodes CDR1 SQVTM and CDR2 ANQGSEA. The CDR3 runs 14 residues. The trim removed 4 bases at V and 1 base at J, leaving 6 bases unmatched. CDR3 sequence reads: CSVGTRQGSYEQYF. In DNA form, the CDR3 reads TGCAGCGTTGGAACTAGACAGGGGTCCTACGAGCAGTACTTC.

The genes are TRBV3-1 (or the pseudogene TRBV3-2) and TRBJ2-1, with 8 bases matching TRBD2. The germline CDR1 and CDR2 sequences are LGHDT and YNNKEL (reference sequence). The V gene end was trimmed by 1 base and the J gene end by 9 bases; junction bases not matched to a gene: 8. This CDR3 is 15 amino acids long. The CDR3 spells CASSQGHFLAGEQFF. CDR3 nucleotides: TGTGCCAGCAGCCAAGGCCACTTCCTAGCGGGTGAGCAGTTCTTC.

The genes are TRBV7-6 and TRBJ2-5, with D perhaps TRBD1 (6 bases). Per germline, CDR1 SGHVS and CDR2 FNYEAQ. The V end lost 0 bases, the J end lost 5 bases, and 13 bases lay between the germline ends. The CDR3 has 15 amino acids. The CDR3 bases are TGTGCCAGCAGCTTAGCTCAGGGGCAGGGGGAGACCCAGTACTTC. Translated: CASSLAQGQGETQYF.

This sequence joins TRBV28 and TRBJ1-2, with D tentatively TRBD1 (5 bases). Trimming pared 7 bases from V and 7 bases from J, leaving 19 bases between. This CDR3 spans 14 amino acids. The germline gives CDR1 MDHEN, CDR2 SYDVKM. The CDR3 region is CASTLGGVHFGYTF. The CDR3 DNA reads as TGTGCCAGCACTCTCGGGGGGGTTCATTTTGGCTACACCTTC.